The clone carrying this TCR beta chain was recorded a few times. The data originate from a study of blood T cell repertoires in COVID-19. Study-wide context: The study drew acute and convalescent COVID-19 samples from the United States, Italy and Spain. Sample material is recorded as cDNA or gDNA derived from T cells, B-cell-depleted T cells, or PBMCs.

In the original analysis: Reference gene primers were amplified, and this amplification served to estimate nucleated cell counts. The assay was immunoSEQ multiplex PCR, and TCRdb's table has in-frame clones only and misses some. V, J and clone size are taken as reported in that table, and D and trimming were inferred from the DNA itself. Of 300,000 or so clones in the sample, about nine tenths were seen once. CDR1 and CDR2 from the germline V gene are SGHAT and FQNNGV. The CDR3 totals 14 residues. V lost 1 base and J lost 3, with 9 bases in between. This sequence joins TRBV11-2 and TRBJ2-5, with TRBD1 as a possible D gene (5 bases). The sample was peripheral blood. The TCR sequence derives from a man aged 45-60 years with active or convalescent COVID-19. CDR3 residues: CASSLVTREETQYF. The CDR3, as DNA: TGTGCCAGCAGCTTAGTTACCAGGGAAGAGACCCAGTACTTC. The whole variable domain, filled in from reference TRBV11-2 and TRBJ2-5, reads EAGVAQSPRYKIIEKRQSVAFWCNPISGHATLYWYQQILGQGPKLLIQFQNNGVVDDSQLPKDRFSAERLKGVDSTLKIQPAKLEDSAVYLCASSLVTREETQYFGPGTRLLVL.